This T cell receptor beta chain was documented in a study of cytomegalovirus exposure and HLA in healthy donors. Overall study: Falling in the Caucasian-associated ancestry cluster were approximately 86% of approximately 410 genotyped donors.

PCR primers comprised 60 Vbeta and 13 Jbeta primers. Some clones are missing from TCRdb's copy, which holds only in-frame ones; the method was immunoSEQ multiplex PCR. Here the sample spans 83,000 or so clones, 75% to 80% being singletons. Germline CDR1 LNHNV, CDR2 YYDKDF (reference sequence). There are 16 residues in the CDR3. Losses at the gene ends were 5 bases for V and 5 bases for J; bases not matched to a gene: 9. The sequenced sample was PBMCs. This sequence joins TRBV15 and TRBJ2-3, with TRBD2 matching 11 bases. The sequence was obtained from a female donor in good health and CMV-seronegative. The CDR3, as DNA: TGTGCCACCAGCGGAGTTTTAGCGGGAGGGCGAGATACGCAGTATTTT. It translates to CATSGVLAGGRDTQYF.